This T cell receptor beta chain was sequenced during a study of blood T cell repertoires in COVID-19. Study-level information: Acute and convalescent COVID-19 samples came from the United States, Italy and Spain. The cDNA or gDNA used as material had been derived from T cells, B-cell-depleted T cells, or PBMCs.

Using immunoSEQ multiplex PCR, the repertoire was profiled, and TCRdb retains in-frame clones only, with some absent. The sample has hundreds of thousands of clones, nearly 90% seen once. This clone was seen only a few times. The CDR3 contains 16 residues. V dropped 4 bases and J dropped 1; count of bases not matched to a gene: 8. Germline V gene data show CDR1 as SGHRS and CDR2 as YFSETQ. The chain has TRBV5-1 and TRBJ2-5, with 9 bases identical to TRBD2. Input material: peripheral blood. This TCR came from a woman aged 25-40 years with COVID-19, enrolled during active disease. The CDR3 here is CASSLSGGGVQETQYF. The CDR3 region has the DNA TGCGCCAGCAGCCTGTCGGGCGGGGGGGTCCAAGAGACCCAGTACTTC. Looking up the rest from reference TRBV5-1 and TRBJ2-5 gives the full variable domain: KAGVTQTPRYLIKTRGQQVTLSCSPISGHRSVSWYQQTPGQGLQFLFEYFSETQRNKGNFPGRFSGRQFSNSRSEMNVSTLELGDSALYLCASSLSGGGVQETQYFGPGTRLLVL.